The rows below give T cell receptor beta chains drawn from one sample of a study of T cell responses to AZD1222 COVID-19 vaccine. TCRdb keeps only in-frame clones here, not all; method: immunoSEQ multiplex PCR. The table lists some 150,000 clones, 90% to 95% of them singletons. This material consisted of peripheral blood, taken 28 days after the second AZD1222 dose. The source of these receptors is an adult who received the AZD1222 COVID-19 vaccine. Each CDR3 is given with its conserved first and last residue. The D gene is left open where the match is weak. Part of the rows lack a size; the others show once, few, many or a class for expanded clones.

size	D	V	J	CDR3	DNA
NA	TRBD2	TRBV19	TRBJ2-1	CASSNSGGAVDEQFF	TGTGCCAGTAGTAATAGCGGGGGGGCGGTTGATGAGCAGTTCTTC
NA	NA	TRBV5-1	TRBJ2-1	CASCSTGLRGDEQFF	TGCGCCAGCTGCTCAACAGGTCTCCGAGGGGATGAGCAGTTCTTC
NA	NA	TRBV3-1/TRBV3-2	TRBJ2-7	CASSRGTYEQYF	TGTGCCAGCAGCCGGGGGACCTACGAGCAGTACTTC
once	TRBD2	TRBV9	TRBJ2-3	CASTHRFSSGESTDTQYF	TGTGCCAGCACCCACCGCTTCTCTAGCGGGGAAAGCACAGATACGCAGTATTTT
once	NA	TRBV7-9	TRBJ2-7	CASSFVGIYEQYF	TGTGCCAGCAGCTTTGTCGGAATCTACGAGCAGTACTTC
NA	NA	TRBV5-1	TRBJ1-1	CASSLQGTDGTEAFF	TGCGCCAGCAGCTTGCAGGGGACCGATGGCACTGAAGCTTTCTTT
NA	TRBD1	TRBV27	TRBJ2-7	CASSFRTGGASYEQYF	TGTGCCAGCAGTTTTCGGACAGGGGGCGCCTCCTACGAGCAGTACTTC
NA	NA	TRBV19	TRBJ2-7	CATGDGYEQYF	TGTGCCACCGGGGACGGATACGAGCAGTACTTC
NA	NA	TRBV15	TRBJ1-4	CATSRDRRAGRRANEKLFF	TGTGCCACCAGCAGAGATCGGAGGGCAGGGAGGAGGGCTAATGAAAAACTGTTTTTT
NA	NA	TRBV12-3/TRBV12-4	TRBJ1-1	CASSRQENTEAFF	TGTGCCAGCAGCCGACAGGAGAACACTGAAGCTTTCTTT
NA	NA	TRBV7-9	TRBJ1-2	CASSLMGNPRNYGYTF	TGTGCCAGCAGCTTAATGGGGAACCCGCGTAACTATGGCTACACCTTC
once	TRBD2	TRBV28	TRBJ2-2	CASRTSGMNTGELFF	TGTGCCAGCCGAACTAGCGGGATGAACACCGGGGAGCTGTTTTTT
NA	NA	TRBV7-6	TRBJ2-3	CASSLRTENTDTQYF	TGTGCCAGCAGCTTGCGGACAGAAAACACAGATACGCAGTATTTT
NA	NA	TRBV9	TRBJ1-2	CASSVGPPRGYGYTF	TGTGCCAGCAGCGTAGGGCCCCCTCGGGGCTATGGCTACACCTTC
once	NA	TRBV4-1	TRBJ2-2	CASSQPKAGPGELFF	TGCGCCAGCAGCCAACCAAAGGCGGGGCCCGGGGAGCTGTTTTTT
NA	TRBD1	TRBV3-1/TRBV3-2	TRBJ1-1	CASSPWDRGNTEAFF	TGTGCCAGCAGCCCCTGGGACAGGGGGAACACTGAAGCTTTCTTT
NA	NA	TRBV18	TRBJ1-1	CASSPNRGPSAYTEAFF	TGTGCCAGCTCACCGAATAGGGGCCCCAGTGCTTACACTGAAGCTTTCTTT
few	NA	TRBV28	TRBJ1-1	CASSVTRSEAFF	TGTGCCAGCAGTGTAACACGTTCCGAAGCTTTCTTT
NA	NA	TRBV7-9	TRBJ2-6	CASTPRKEHYSGANVLTF	TGTGCCAGCACCCCTCGGAAGGAACATTACTCTGGGGCCAACGTCCTGACTTTC
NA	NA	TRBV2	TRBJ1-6	CASSEGGWTPLHF	TGTGCCAGCAGTGAAGGGGGCTGGACACCCCTCCACTTT